This entry lists 3 T cell receptor beta chains sequenced from one sample in a study of cytomegalovirus exposure and HLA in healthy donors. Assay: immunoSEQ multiplex PCR; the TCRdb copy retains only in-frame clones and omits some. This sample has fewer than 90,000 clones, with roughly 80% found just once. The sequenced material came from PBMCs. The source is a woman under 30 in good health and CMV-seropositive.

This clone was observed once. The CDR3 reads CASSRTQYQPQHF. CDR3 coding DNA: TGTGCCAGCAGTAGGACTCAGTATCAGCCCCAGCATTTT. This sequence joins TRBV2 and TRBJ1-5; D is unresolved. V shed 5 bases and J shed 5 bases, with 10 bases lying between them. The CDR3 contains 13 residues. Germline V gene sequence: CDR1 SNHLY, CDR2 FYNNEI.

V and J are TRBV29-1 and TRBJ2-7; 8 nucleotides align to TRBD2. V dropped 7 bases and J dropped 3; count of bases not matched to a gene: 17. Looked up from germline, CDR1 is SQVTM and CDR2 is ANQGSEA. The CDR3 has 16 amino acids. In DNA form, the CDR3 reads TGCAGCGCGGGGGGGACTTCATCTTGGGGGAGCTACGAGCAGTACTTC. Its translation: CSAGGTSSWGSYEQYF.

This sequence joins TRBV19 and TRBJ1-4; TRBD1 matches 10 bases. This CDR3 has 17 residues. The germline V gene has CDR1 LNHDA and CDR2 SQIVND (reference sequence). J gave up 8 bases and V 5 bases, and 14 bases lay outside the gene matches. CDR3 sequence: CASSVYGTGTGAEKLFF. CDR3 sequence (DNA): TGTGCCAGTAGTGTCTACGGAACCGGGACAGGGGCCGAAAAACTGTTTTTT.